The T cell receptor (beta chain) described here comes from a study of shared clonotypes between healthy human individuals. At the level of the study: The study enrolled a couple of women and a few men aged 18 to 49. Per donor, CD8 memory used one plate, CD8 naive used two, CD4 memory used three and CD4 naive used three. Regarding the study as a whole: Among the subsets, naive ones generally showed larger estimated richness than memory ones.

As to this clone: Its antigen is currently unknown.

The genomic DNA of each subset was split evenly across several immunoSEQ plates. Clones were read by immunoSEQ multiplex PCR, and TCRdb kept only the in-frame ones, dropping some. The sample yields a few million clones, around 90% seen once. The CDR3 contains 15 residues. Deletions cut 6 bases from V and 3 bases from J, with 15 bases between. Germline lookup yields CDR1 MNHNS and CDR2 SASEGT. V and J are TRBV6-1 and TRBJ1-5; D gene unclear. The sample was naive CD4+ T cells from PBMCs. As to subset: CD45RA+ positively selected. The receptor comes from a young man in good health. Some clones in this sample may be carry-over from other donors' samples. CDR3: CASSRGDHNNQPQHF. As DNA, the CDR3 is TGTGCCAGCAGCCGGGGAGACCATAACAATCAGCCCCAGCATTTT.